This entry describes one T cell receptor (beta chain). Its cognate antigen has yet to be identified. No quality values exist for individual bases; no much larger clone is one base distant. The data were obtained in a study of blood T cell repertoires in COVID-19 (dated by TCRdb to 2020 to 2021). Looking at the study overall: Samples covering the acute and convalescent phases of COVID-19 were provided by collaborators in the United States, Italy and Spain. Subjects who had been exposed to COVID-19, were actively infected with it, or had recovered from it provided the deeply sampled blood TCRbeta repertoires that made up the dataset. A freely available public database, intended as a resource for researchers studying the immune response to SARS-CoV-2, is where the repertoires were released. A de-identified subject ID, COVID-19 status, age in years and sex were almost always included in the sample metadata. HLA class I and class II types, where available, came from metadata supplied by the sample provider rather than from assay-based typing. The prospective study material was composed of cDNA or gDNA derived from T cells, B-cell-depleted T cells, or PBMCs. The samples were drawn from two sources: the first 160 participants of the ongoing ImmuneRACE study, and over 950 subjects contributed by 6 global collaborators.

From a lookup of the germline V gene, CDR1 and CDR2 are WSHSY and SAAADI. The junction carries 18 bases between V and J, which are trimmed by 4 bases and 0 bases respectively. The CDR3 contains 17 residues, cysteine and phenylalanine counted. Only the CDR3 DNA stays, 51 bases, in frame from base 1. What the work shows at the level of the full study, not this receptor alone: How much clinical and demographic metadata was included differed by source and by participant, and the metadata was provided uncurated.

TCRbeta CDR3 regions were amplified from genomic DNA using the immunoSEQ Assay, a bias-controlled multiplex PCR. Under the source paper's analysis protocol: The number of nucleated cells in each sample was estimated from the amplification of reference gene primers within the assay. To quantify the absolute abundance of each unique TCRbeta CDR3 rearrangement, sequence reads were collapsed and filtered. For each sample, productive Simpson clonality was calculated as the square root of Simpson's diversity index over productive rearrangements. The table was pulled from immuneACCESS by TCRdb, which kept in-frame rearrangements only. Such tables lose some clones; where checked, under half of the loss comes from unresolved V genes, and the rest has no known cause. V, J and clone size derive from that table, while D and trimming were established from the DNA sequence. The sample includes 150,000 to 200,000 clones, with 88% observed a single time. Approximately 4.5% of the sample is in the top ten clones.

Whole blood was collected in K2EDTA tubes by collaborating institutions according to the institutions' own protocols. For TCRbeta analysis, collaborators shipped samples in one of three forms: frozen whole blood, isolated PBMCs, or DNA extracted from either of those sample types. Specimen: peripheral blood. The rearrangement combines TRBV10-2 with TRBJ2-5; TRBD2 could be the D gene, as 6 bases match. This clonotype was sampled from a human donor in a cohort sampled during active COVID-19. The sequenced DNA: TGCGCCAGCAGTGTAACCGCTAGCGTCCGGTACCAAGAGACCCAGTACTTC. It specifies CASSVTASVRYQETQYF.